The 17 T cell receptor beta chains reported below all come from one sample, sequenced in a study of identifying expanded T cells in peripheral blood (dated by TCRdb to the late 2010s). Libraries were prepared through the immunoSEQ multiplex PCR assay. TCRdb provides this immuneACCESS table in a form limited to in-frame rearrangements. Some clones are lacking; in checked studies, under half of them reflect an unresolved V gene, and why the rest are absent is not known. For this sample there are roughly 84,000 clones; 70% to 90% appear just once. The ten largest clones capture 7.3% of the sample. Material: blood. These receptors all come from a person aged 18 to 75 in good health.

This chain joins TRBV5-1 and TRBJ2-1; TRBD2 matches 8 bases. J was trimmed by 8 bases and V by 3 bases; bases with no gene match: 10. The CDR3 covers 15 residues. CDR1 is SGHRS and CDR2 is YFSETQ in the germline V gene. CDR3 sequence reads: CASSSGTRGLDEQFF. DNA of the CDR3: TGCGCCAGCAGCTCCGGGACTAGAGGGTTGGATGAGCAGTTCTTC.

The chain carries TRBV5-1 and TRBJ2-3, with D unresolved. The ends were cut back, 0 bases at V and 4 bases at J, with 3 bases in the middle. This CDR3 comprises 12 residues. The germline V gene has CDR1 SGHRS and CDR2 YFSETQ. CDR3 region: CASSLEADTQYF. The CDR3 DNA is TGCGCCAGCAGCTTGGAGGCAGATACGCAGTATTTT. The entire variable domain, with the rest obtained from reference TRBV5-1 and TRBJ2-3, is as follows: KAGVTQTPRYLIKTRGQQVTLSCSPISGHRSVSWYQQTPGQGLQFLFEYFSETQRNKGNFPGRFSGRQFSNSRSEMNVSTLELGDSALYLCASSLEADTQYFGPGTRLTVL.

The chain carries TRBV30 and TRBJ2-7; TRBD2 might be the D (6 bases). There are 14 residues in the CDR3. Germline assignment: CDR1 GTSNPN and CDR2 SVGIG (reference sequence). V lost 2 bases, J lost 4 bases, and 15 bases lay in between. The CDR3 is CAWSLGGDRYEQYF. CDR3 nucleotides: TGTGCCTGGAGTTTGGGGGGAGATAGGTACGAGCAGTACTTC.

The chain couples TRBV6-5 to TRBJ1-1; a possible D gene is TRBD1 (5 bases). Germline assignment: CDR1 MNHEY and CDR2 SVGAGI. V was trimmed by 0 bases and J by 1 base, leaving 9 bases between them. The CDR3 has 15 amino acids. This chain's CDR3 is CASSYSRTKNTEAFF. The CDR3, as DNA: TGTGCCAGCAGTTACTCGCGGACAAAGAACACTGAAGCTTTCTTT.

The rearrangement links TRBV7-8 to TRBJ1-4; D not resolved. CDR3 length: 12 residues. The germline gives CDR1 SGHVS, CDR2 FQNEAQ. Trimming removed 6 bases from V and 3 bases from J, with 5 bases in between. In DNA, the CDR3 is TGTGCCAGCAGTGGGCCTAATGAAAAACTGTTTTTT. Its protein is CASSGPNEKLFF.

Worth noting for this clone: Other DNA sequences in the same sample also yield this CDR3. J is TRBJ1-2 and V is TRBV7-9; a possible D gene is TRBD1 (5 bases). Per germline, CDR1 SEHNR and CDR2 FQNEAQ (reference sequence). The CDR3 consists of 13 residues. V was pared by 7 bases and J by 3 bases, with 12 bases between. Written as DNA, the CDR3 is TGTGCCAGCATCCCTGGGGGGTACTATGGCTACACCTTC. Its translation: CASIPGGYYGYTF.

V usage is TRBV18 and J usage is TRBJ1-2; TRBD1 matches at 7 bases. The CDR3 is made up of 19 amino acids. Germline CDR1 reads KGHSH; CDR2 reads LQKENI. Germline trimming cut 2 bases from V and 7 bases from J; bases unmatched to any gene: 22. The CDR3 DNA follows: TGTGCCAGCTCACCAACAAGGTCGGGACAGCTCTTTAGCAGGGGTGGCTACACCTTC. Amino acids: CASSPTRSGQLFSRGGYTF.

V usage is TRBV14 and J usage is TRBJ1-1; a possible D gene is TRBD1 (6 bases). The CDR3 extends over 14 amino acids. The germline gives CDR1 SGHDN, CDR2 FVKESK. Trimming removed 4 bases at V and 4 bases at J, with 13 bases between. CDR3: CASSLTLRGTEAFF. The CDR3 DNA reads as TGTGCCAGCAGCCTCACACTCAGGGGCACTGAAGCTTTCTTT.

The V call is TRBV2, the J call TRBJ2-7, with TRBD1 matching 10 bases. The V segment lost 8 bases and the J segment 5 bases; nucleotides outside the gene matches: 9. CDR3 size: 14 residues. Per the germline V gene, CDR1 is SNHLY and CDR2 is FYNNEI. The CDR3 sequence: CASLLTGQGNEQYF. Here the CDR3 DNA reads TGTGCCAGCCTACTTACGGGACAGGGGAACGAGCAGTACTTC.

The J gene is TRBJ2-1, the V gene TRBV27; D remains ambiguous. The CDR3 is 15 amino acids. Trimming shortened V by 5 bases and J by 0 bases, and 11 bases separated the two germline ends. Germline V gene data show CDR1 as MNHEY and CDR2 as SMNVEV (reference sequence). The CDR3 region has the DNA TGTGCCAGCAGTCTGAGCACACCCTCCTACAATGAGCAGTTCTTC. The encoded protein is CASSLSTPSYNEQFF.

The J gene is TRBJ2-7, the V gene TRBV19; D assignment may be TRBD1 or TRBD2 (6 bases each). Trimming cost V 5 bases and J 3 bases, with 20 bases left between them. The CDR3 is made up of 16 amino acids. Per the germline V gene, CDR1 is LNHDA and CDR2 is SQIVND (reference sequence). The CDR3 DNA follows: TGTGCCAGTAGTCGATCGGGCGGGACATCCCTCTACGAGCAGTACTTC. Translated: CASSRSGGTSLYEQYF. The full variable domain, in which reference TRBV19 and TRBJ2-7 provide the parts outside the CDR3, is DGGITQSPKYLFRKEGQNVTLSCEQNLNHDAMYWYRQDPGQGLRLIYYSQIVNDFQKGDIAEGYSVSREKKESFPLTVTSAQKNPTAFYLCASSRSGGTSLYEQYFGPGTRLTVT.

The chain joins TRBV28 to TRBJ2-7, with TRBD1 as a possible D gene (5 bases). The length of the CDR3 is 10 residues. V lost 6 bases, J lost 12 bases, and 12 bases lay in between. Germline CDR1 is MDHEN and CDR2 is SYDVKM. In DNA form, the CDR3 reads TGTGCCAGCAGCGACAGAGATCGGTACTTC. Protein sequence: CASSDRDRYF.

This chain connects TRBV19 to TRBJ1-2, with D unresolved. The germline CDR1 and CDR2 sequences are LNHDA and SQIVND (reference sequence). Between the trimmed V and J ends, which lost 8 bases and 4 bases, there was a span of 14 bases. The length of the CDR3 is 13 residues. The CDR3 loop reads CASRFNQIYGYTF. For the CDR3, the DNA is TGTGCCAGTCGTTTCAACCAAATCTATGGCTACACCTTC.

The CDR3 coding sequence is TGTGCCAGCAGCTTAGCGGCCAGGAACTATGGCTACACCTTC. It is translated as CASSLAARNYGYTF. The chain is built from TRBV11-2 and TRBJ1-2; D uncertain. Germline lookup yields CDR1 SGHAT and CDR2 FQNNGV. Between the trimmed V and J ends, which lost 1 base and 2 bases, there was a span of 8 bases. This CDR3 is 14 amino acids long. Variable domain in full (rest from reference TRBV11-2 and TRBJ1-2): EAGVAQSPRYKIIEKRQSVAFWCNPISGHATLYWYQQILGQGPKLLIQFQNNGVVDDSQLPKDRFSAERLKGVDSTLKIQPAKLEDSAVYLCASSLAARNYGYTFGSGTRLTVV.

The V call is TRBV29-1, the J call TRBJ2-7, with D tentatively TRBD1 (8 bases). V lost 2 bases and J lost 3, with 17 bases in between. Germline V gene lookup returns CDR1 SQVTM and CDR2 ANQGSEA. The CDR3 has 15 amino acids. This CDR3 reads CSVENPTGGDYEQYF. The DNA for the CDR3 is TGCAGCGTTGAAAATCCCACAGGGGGGGACTACGAGCAGTACTTC.

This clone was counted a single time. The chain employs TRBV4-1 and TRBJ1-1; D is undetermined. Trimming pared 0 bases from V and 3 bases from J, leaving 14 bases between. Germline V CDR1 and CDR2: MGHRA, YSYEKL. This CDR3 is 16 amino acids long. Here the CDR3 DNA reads TGCGCCAGCAGCCAAGAAGAACAGCCGTCCTACACTGAAGCTTTCTTT. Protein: CASSQEEQPSYTEAFF.

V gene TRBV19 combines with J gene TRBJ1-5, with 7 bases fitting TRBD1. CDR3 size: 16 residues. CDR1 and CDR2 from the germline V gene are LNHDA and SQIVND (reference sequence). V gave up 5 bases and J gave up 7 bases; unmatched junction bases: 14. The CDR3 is CASSQKIQGNRQPQHF. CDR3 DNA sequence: TGTGCCAGTAGTCAGAAAATACAGGGGAATAGGCAGCCCCAGCATTTT.